The 20 T cell receptor beta chains listed next were all sequenced from one sample in a study of T cell responses to AZD1222 COVID-19 vaccine. Only in-frame clones appear in the TCRdb table, and some are missing; sequencing was by immunoSEQ multiplex PCR. The data contain approximately 220,000 clones, around 93% of them seen just once; the ten biggest clones take up 1%. This specimen was peripheral blood, taken on day 0 of MenACWY control vaccination. All receptors come from an adult in good health.

The chain uses TRBV12-3 or TRBV12-4 and TRBJ2-5; 9 bases map to TRBD1. V shed 5 bases, J shed 6 bases, and the junction held 4 bases outside the gene matches. This CDR3 comprises 13 residues. This CDR3 is CASSLGQGQTQYF. The CDR3 nucleotides read TGTGCCAGCAGTCTTGGACAGGGGCAGACCCAGTACTTC.

V and J are TRBV3-1 (or the pseudogene TRBV3-2) and TRBJ1-2; D gene unclear. Trimming left V 3 bases short and J 8 bases short, with 13 bases between. Germline CDR1 reads LGHDT; CDR2 reads YNNKEL (reference sequence). The CDR3 extends over 13 amino acids. The CDR3 protein is CASSQTETGGYTF. The CDR3 coding sequence is TGTGCCAGCAGCCAGACCGAGACGGGCGGCTACACCTTC.

This clone was seen a single time. The rearrangement joins TRBV5-8 to TRBJ1-1, with D possibly TRBD1 on 6 matching bases. From germline, CDR1 is SGHTS and CDR2 YDEGEE. The ends were cut back, 5 bases at V and 10 bases at J, with 15 bases in the middle. The CDR3 runs 12 residues. DNA for the CDR3: TGTGCCAGCAGTCGAGGGGGGCGAGGAGCTTTCTTT. Translating gives CASSRGGRGAFF.

The chain recombines TRBV10-3 with TRBJ1-5, with D unclear. Germline V gene lookup returns CDR1 ENHRY and CDR2 SYGVKD. V lost 4 bases, J lost 8 bases, and 12 bases lay in between. This CDR3 is 13 amino acids long. The DNA for the CDR3 is TGTGCCATCAGTGGCGGACCTTCCGAGCCCCAGCATTTT. Translating gives CAISGGPSEPQHF.

The chain uses TRBV15 and TRBJ2-5; D remains unclear. Germline V gene sequence: CDR1 LNHNV, CDR2 YYDKDF (reference sequence). V lost 3 bases and J lost 5, with 10 bases in between. This CDR3 spans 13 amino acids. The DNA for the CDR3 is TGTGCCACCAGCAGCTGGGGATGGGAGACCCAGTACTTC. It yields the protein CATSSWGWETQYF.

V and J are TRBV2 and TRBJ1-1; D unresolved. The CDR3 runs 14 residues. CDR1 is SNHLY and CDR2 is FYNNEI in the germline V gene. The V and J ends lost 7 bases and 1 base respectively, with 13 bases between them. CDR3 nucleotides: TGTGCCAGCAACCTGCTCCCGGGGAACACTGAAGCTTTCTTT. Its protein is CASNLLPGNTEAFF. Full variable domain (missing parts from reference TRBV2 and TRBJ1-1): EPEVTQTPSHQVTQMGQEVILRCVPISNHLYFYWYRQILGQKVEFLVSFYNNEISEKSEIFDDQFSVERPDGSNFTLKIRSTKLEDSAMYFCASNLLPGNTEAFFGQGTRLTVV.

This clone was counted between two and nine times. The chain links TRBV20-1 to TRBJ2-3; no firm D call. Germline CDR1 reads DFQATT; CDR2 reads SNEGSKA (reference sequence). CDR3 length equals 11 residues. V lost 4 bases to trimming and J lost 6 bases, with 8 bases between them. The CDR3 loop is CSATKVDTQYF. The CDR3 DNA is TGCAGTGCTACCAAGGTTGATACGCAGTATTTT.

The chain combines TRBV2 with TRBJ1-1; maybe TRBD1 (5 bases). This CDR3 region has 12 residues. Germline V gives CDR1 SNHLY, CDR2 FYNNEI. V gave up 9 bases and J gave up 5 bases, with 13 bases separating them. In DNA form, the CDR3 reads TGTGCCAGTCAGGGTTCGGGGACTGAAGCTTTCTTT. It is translated as CASQGSGTEAFF.

The chain uses TRBV4-2 and TRBJ1-1, with D perhaps matching TRBD1 (6 bases). The V and J ends lost 7 bases and 1 base respectively, with 19 bases between them. In germline, CDR1 is LGHNA, CDR2 YNFKEQ. This CDR3 region has 16 residues. The CDR3 sequence: CASNYPGGLGNTEAFF. The CDR3 coding sequence is TGTGCCAGCAATTATCCCGGGGGGCTCGGGAACACTGAAGCTTTCTTT.

This chain connects TRBV6-5 to TRBJ1-5; 9 bases align to TRBD1. With 6 bases clipped from V and 7 bases from J, the junction kept 7 bases outside the gene matches. The V gene's germline CDR1 is MNHEY and CDR2 SVGAGI. This CDR3 contains 14 residues. CDR3 protein: CASSWTGVGQPQHF. DNA for the CDR3: TGTGCCAGCAGCTGGACAGGGGTCGGACAGCCCCAGCATTTT.

The rearrangement joins TRBV5-1 to TRBJ1-1; D might be TRBD1 (5 bases). Germline V lookup: CDR1 SGHRS, CDR2 YFSETQ. CDR3 length equals 16 residues. V lost 5 bases and J 0 bases, leaving 17 bases between the germline ends. In DNA, the CDR3 is TGCGCCAGCAGGACCGGGACGGGTCATTTGAACACTGAAGCTTTCTTT. The encoded protein is CASRTGTGHLNTEAFF.

This clone was counted once. V usage is TRBV18 and J usage is TRBJ1-1; perhaps TRBD1 as D (6 bases). The V end lost 6 bases, the J end lost 3 bases, and 11 bases lay between the germline ends. CDR1 and CDR2 (germline): KGHSH, LQKENI. This CDR3 region has 13 residues. The chain's CDR3 is CASSINRDTEAFF. Here the CDR3 DNA reads TGTGCCAGCTCCATCAACAGGGACACTGAAGCTTTCTTT.

In this sample, this clone turned up once. The V and J genes are TRBV3-1 (or the pseudogene TRBV3-2) and TRBJ1-3, with D unresolved. The CDR3 consists of 14 residues. CDR1 is LGHDT, CDR2 YNNKEL, per germline (reference sequence). The V gene lost 4 bases and the J gene lost 4 bases, with 11 bases spanning the gap. CDR3 sequence reads: CASSPSHQGNTIYF. CDR3 bases: TGTGCCAGCAGCCCCTCCCACCAGGGAAACACCATATATTTT.

This chain joins TRBV5-1 and TRBJ1-2; D remains unclear. The CDR3 sequence is 13 residues long. Germline loops: CDR1 SGHRS, CDR2 YFSETQ. Trimming removed 4 bases from V and 4 bases from J, with 11 bases in between. DNA for the CDR3: TGCGCCAGCAGCCTAGACTGGGGCTATGGCTACACCTTC. Its translation: CASSLDWGYGYTF.

The rearrangement uses TRBV7-2 and TRBJ2-5, with TRBD1 matching over 10 bases. After removal of 3 bases from V and 8 bases from J, the junction contained 9 bases not matched to a gene. Germline loops: CDR1 SGHTA, CDR2 FQGNSA. This CDR3 contains 15 residues. The DNA of the CDR3 is TGTGCCAGCAGCTTGGGACAGGGGAGGTCGGGAACCCAGTACTTC. Amino acids: CASSLGQGRSGTQYF.

This clone was picked up one time. The chain carries TRBV29-1 and TRBJ1-2, with a possible D match to TRBD1 (5 bases). V lost 6 bases and J 8 bases, leaving 25 bases between the germline ends. The V gene's germline CDR1 is SQVTM and CDR2 ANQGSEA. The CDR3 has 15 residues. The CDR3 DNA sequence: TGCAGCGTCGGCGGTTCGGCAGGGAGGGAAGGGGGCTACACCTTC. Translation: CSVGGSAGREGGYTF.

The chain recombines TRBV5-1 with TRBJ1-1; 11 positions match TRBD1. V shed 3 bases, J shed 4 bases, and the junction held 5 bases outside the gene matches. Germline V gene lookup returns CDR1 SGHRS and CDR2 YFSETQ. CDR3 length: 15 amino acids. CDR3 sequence: CASSSAGTGGTEAFF. The CDR3 region has the DNA TGCGCCAGCAGCTCAGCCGGGACAGGGGGCACTGAAGCTTTCTTT.

The rearrangement links TRBV7-9 to TRBJ1-2, with 9 bases identical to TRBD1. This CDR3 has 15 amino acids. Germline values: CDR1 SEHNR, CDR2 FQNEAQ (reference sequence). J gave up 0 bases and V 3 bases, and 2 bases lay outside the gene matches. The CDR3 spells CASSFRTGANYGYTF. The CDR3 DNA is TGTGCCAGCAGCTTCCGGACAGGGGCTAACTATGGCTACACCTTC.

In DNA, the CDR3 is TGTGCCAGCTCACCCCGACCGGAAGGCACTGAAGCTTTCTTT. This sequence encodes CASSPRPEGTEAFF. V is TRBV18 and J is TRBJ1-1; D is unclear. V lost 3 bases to trimming and J lost 4 bases, with 12 bases between them. CDR1 is KGHSH and CDR2 is LQKENI in the germline V gene. This CDR3 has 14 amino acids.

This clone has a single count. The V and J genes are TRBV5-4 and TRBJ2-1, with 8 bases identical to TRBD1. The J segment lost 5 bases and the V segment lost 7 bases, leaving 11 bases of the junction unmatched. The CDR3 is 15 amino acids. Germline-derived CDR1 and CDR2 are SGHNT and YYREEE (reference sequence). The CDR3, as DNA: TGTGCCAGCGGAAGTGGGACAGGCTCGAACAATGAGCAGTTCTTC. It yields the protein CASGSGTGSNNEQFF.